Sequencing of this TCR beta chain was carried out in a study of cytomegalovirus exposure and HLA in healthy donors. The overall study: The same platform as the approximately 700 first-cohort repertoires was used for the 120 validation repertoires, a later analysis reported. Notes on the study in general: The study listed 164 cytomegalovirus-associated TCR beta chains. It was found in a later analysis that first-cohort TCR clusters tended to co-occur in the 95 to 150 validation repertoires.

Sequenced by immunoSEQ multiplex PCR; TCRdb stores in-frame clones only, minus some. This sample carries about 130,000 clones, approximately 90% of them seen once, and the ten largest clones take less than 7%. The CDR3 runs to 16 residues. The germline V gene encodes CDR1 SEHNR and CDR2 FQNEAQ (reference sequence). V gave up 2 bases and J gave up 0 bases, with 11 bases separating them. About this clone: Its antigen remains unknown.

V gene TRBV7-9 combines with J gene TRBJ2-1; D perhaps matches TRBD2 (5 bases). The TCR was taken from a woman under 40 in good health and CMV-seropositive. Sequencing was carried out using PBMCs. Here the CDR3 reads CASSLISGDSYNEQFF. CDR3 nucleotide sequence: TGTGCCAGCAGCTTAATCTCCGGGGACTCCTACAATGAGCAGTTCTTC.